The rows below give T cell receptor beta chains drawn from one sample of a study of regulatory T cells in long-lasting Graves disease. Each CDR3 protein is one row after TCRdb ran MiXCR on the multiplex PCR reads. Of 450,000 or so distinct CDR3 sequences detected, about a fifth appear once; the ten largest clones hold under 9%. Material: peripheral blood mononuclear cells (PBMCs), obtained when the disease was refractory, from a patient treated with antithyroid drugs. The receptor source for this set is a female donor with Graves disease. The CDR3 runs from the conserved cysteine through the conserved F or W. A D gene is named only where the DNA matches it firmly. The size of a clone is reported for some rows only, either as once, few or many, or as a class for expanded clones.

d_call j_call cdr3_length v_call clone_size cdr3_nt cdr3_aa
NA TRBJ2-7 14 TRBV6-5 many TGTGCCAGCAGTTACCGGGACGGCTCCTACGAGCAGTACTTC CASSYRDGSYEQYF
NA TRBJ2-7 13 TRBV20-1 NA TGCAGTGCTAGGTCCTCGGCAGTCACAAGGCAGTACTTC CSARSSAVTRQYF
NA TRBJ2-2 15 TRBV13 few TGTGCCAGCAGGACCTGGGGAACGAACACCGGGGAGCTGTTTTTT CASRTWGTNTGELFF
NA TRBJ2-1 15 TRBV5-6 NA TGTGCCAGCAGGCGGGGACTTCCTCTTTACAATGAGCAGTTCTTC CASRRGLPLYNEQFF
NA TRBJ2-1 12 TRBV7-9 NA TGTGCCAGCAGCCCCCCGGGCAATGAGCAGTTCTTC CASSPPGNEQFF
NA TRBJ2-3 13 TRBV2 once TGTGCCAGCGTGGGAGGGGGGGAAGATACGCAGTATTTT CASVGGGEDTQYF
TRBD1 TRBJ1-2 13 TRBV18 NA TGTGCCAGCTCACTCGGACAGGCCGGCGGGTCGACCTTC CASSLGQAGGSTF
NA TRBJ1-5 14 TRBV5-4 NA TGTGCCAGCAGCTTTTCTCCCTTCAATCAGCCCCAGCATTTT CASSFSPFNQPQHF
NA TRBJ1-1 15 TRBV30 few TGTGCCTGGAGTCTCGGGAGGCAGGACCTCACTGAAGCTTTCTTT CAWSLGRQDLTEAFF
NA TRBJ2-7 12 TRBV20-1 NA TGCAGTCTTCCCGACGGGACCTACGAGCAGTACTTC CSLPDGTYEQYF
NA TRBJ1-2 13 TRBV24-1 few TGTGCCACCAGTGATCTGGACGGCTATGGCTACACCTTC CATSDLDGYGYTF
TRBD1 TRBJ2-2 16 TRBV2 NA TGTGCCAGCAGTTACTCGGGACAGGGAGCCACCGGGGAGCTGTTTTTT CASSYSGQGATGELFF
NA TRBJ2-1 10 TRBV20-1 few TGCAGTGCTAGTTTCAATGAGCAGTTCTTC CSASFNEQFF
NA TRBJ2-5 15 TRBV18 many TGTGCCAGCTCACCACCGGAAGAGTCCCAAGAGACCCAGTACTTC CASSPPEESQETQYF
NA TRBJ2-5 13 TRBV7-2 NA TGTGCCAGCAGCCGGGTGGGCTGGGAGACCCAGTACTTC CASSRVGWETQYF
NA TRBJ2-7 16 TRBV2 many TGTGCCAGCAGTTCCCCGGGACACAGAGTATCCTACGAGCAGTACTTC CASSSPGHRVSYEQYF
NA TRBJ1-2 14 TRBV6-1 many TGTGCCAGCAGGGCGACAGGAACTAACTATGGCTACACCTTC CASRATGTNYGYTF
TRBD1 TRBJ2-7 15 TRBV28 many TGTGCCAGCAGTTTACAGGGGGCGAGCTCCTACGAGCAGTACTTC CASSLQGASSYEQYF
NA TRBJ1-4 13 TRBV12-3/TRBV12-4 many TGTGCCAGCACCTACGGAGGGGTAGAAAAACTGTTTTTT CASTYGGVEKLFF
TRBD1 TRBJ1-4 12 TRBV5-1 many TGCGCCAGCAGGGACAGGGGGGAAAAACTGTTTTTT CASRDRGEKLFF
NA TRBJ1-5 18 TRBV19 few TGTGCCAGTAGTATGGAGCCCCCCATCTTGTTGGGGAATCAGCCCCAGCATTTT CASSMEPPILLGNQPQHF
NA TRBJ2-5 15 TRBV29-1 many TGCAGCGTTCAGGAAAAGGGAGTGTACCAAGAGACCCAGTACTTC CSVQEKGVYQETQYF
TRBD1 TRBJ1-1 15 TRBV7-9 NA TGTGCCAGCAGCACCTCACAGGGGTGGTACACTGAAGCTTTCTTT CASSTSQGWYTEAFF
TRBD2 TRBJ2-5 16 TRBV12-3/TRBV12-4 many TGTGCCAGCAGTTTAACTGGACTAGCGGTTAAGGGGACCCAGTACTTC CASSLTGLAVKGTQYF
NA TRBJ2-7 13 TRBV7-9 few TGTGCCAGCAGCCCCGGACGTGGACGAGAGCAGTACTTC CASSPGRGREQYF
TRBD1 TRBJ1-5 17 TRBV6-1 few TGTGCCGGCAGTCCCAGGACAGGGGCCTTTAGCAATCAGCCCCAGCATTTT CAGSPRTGAFSNQPQHF